Sequencing of this T cell receptor (beta chain) was carried out in a study of blood T cell repertoires in COVID-19. Background on the study: Acute and convalescent COVID-19 specimens originated in the United States, Italy and Spain. Sources were T cells, B-cell-depleted T cells, or PBMCs; the material itself was cDNA or gDNA.

As processed by the authors: Using reference gene primer amplification, nucleated cell counts were estimated. Only in-frame clones appear in the TCRdb table, and some are missing; sequencing was by immunoSEQ multiplex PCR. V and J calls and clone size are as listed in that table; D and trimming were resolved from the DNA. In the table there are a few hundred thousand clones, more than 85% of which are singletons. CDR1 WNHNN and CDR2 SYGVQD come from the germline V gene (reference sequence). This CDR3 is 15 amino acids long. Trimming stripped 8 bases from V and 4 bases from J, with 21 bases between. In this sample, this clone turned up once.

This sequence joins TRBV10-1 and TRBJ2-7, with a weak D call TRBD2 (6 bases). The source material was peripheral blood. This receptor was taken from a human donor in a cohort sampled during active COVID-19. The CDR3, as DNA: TGCGCCAGCTTTTGGCAGGAGGGATTACTTTACGAGCAGTACTTC. Protein: CASFWQEGLLYEQYF.